The present T cell receptor beta chain was sequenced within a study of T cell responses to AZD1222 COVID-19 vaccine. Method: immunoSEQ multiplex PCR; TCRdb's copy keeps in-frame clones and lacks some. The sample lists fewer than 130,000 clones, approximately 92% occurring once. A remark on this clone: Its specificity is unknown.

Study conclusions and caveats: Spike-wide vaccine-associated CD4 TCRs dominated at 160-218 and 743-854. Spike-specific TCR breadth and depth were elevated following two AZD1222 doses. Unmutated variant regions are reportedly the target of nearly half of TCRs that are spike-specific.

The CDR3 extends over 15 amino acids. V was clipped by 1 base and J by 4 bases, with 13 bases between them. Germline V gene lookup returns CDR1 SGHTA and CDR2 FQGTGA. The TCR originated in an adult who received the AZD1222 COVID-19 vaccine. Material: peripheral blood, obtained 28 days after the second AZD1222 dose. The rearrangement joins TRBV7-3 to TRBJ1-1; TRBD1 might be the D (5 bases). This CDR3 is CASSLMGGFGTEAFF. CDR3 coding DNA: TGTGCCAGCAGCTTAATGGGGGGGTTTGGCACTGAAGCTTTCTTT.